A single sample is the source of the 27 T cell receptor beta chains below, sequenced in a study of blood T cell repertoires in COVID-19 (dated by TCRdb to the early 2020s). Receptors were amplified or captured by the immunoSEQ multiplex PCR assay. TCRdb mirrors the immuneACCESS table, restricted to in-frame sequences. Some clones are absent from its copies; in checked studies, under half trace to an unresolved V gene, and the reason for the others is unknown. Recorded for this sample are 65,000 or so clones; roughly 87% of them occurred a single time. The ten top clones hold roughly a tenth of the sample. Source material: peripheral blood. The receptors here all came from a human donor with acute or convalescent COVID-19. The donor label of this sample is uncertain.

For the CDR3, the DNA is TGTGCCAGCACCTTTGACAGGGGGTATAGCAATCAGCCCCAGCATTTT. Its translation: CASTFDRGYSNQPQHF. This rearrangement joins TRBV5-8 to TRBJ1-5; 9 bases fit TRBD1. The CDR3 is 16 amino acids. The trim removed 6 bases at V and 0 bases at J, leaving 7 bases unmatched. Germline V lookup: CDR1 SGHTS, CDR2 YDEGEE.

This chain joins TRBV5-5 and TRBJ1-5, with D maybe TRBD1 (6 bases). This CDR3 comprises 17 residues. CDR1 SGHKS and CDR2 YYEKEE come from the germline V gene (reference sequence). Trimming stripped 4 bases from V and 2 bases from J, with 19 bases between. CDR3 sequence: CASSRDIIPGRNQPQHF. DNA for the CDR3: TGTGCCAGCAGCCGGGACATCATTCCGGGACGCAATCAGCCCCAGCATTTT.

The sample holds one count of this clone. CDR3: CASSQGQGAERVGYTF. The CDR3 DNA is TGCGCCAGCAGCCAAGGACAGGGGGCGGAAAGGGTTGGCTACACCTTC. V usage is TRBV4-1 and J usage is TRBJ1-2; 10 positions match TRBD1. CDR1 is MGHRA and CDR2 is YSYEKL in the germline V gene. The junction had 9 bases not matched to a gene; V was cut back by 1 base and J by 7 bases. This CDR3 comprises 16 residues.

The chain carries TRBV18 and TRBJ2-3, with a tentative D call TRBD2 (6 bases). Germline CDR1 and CDR2: KGHSH and LQKENI. V was cut by 3 bases and J by 4 bases, with 11 bases left in between. The CDR3 consists of 14 residues. CDR3 amino acids: CASSPTSSADTQYF. The CDR3 nucleotides are TGTGCCAGCTCACCGACTAGTTCCGCAGATACGCAGTATTTT. Filled out from reference TRBV18 and TRBJ2-3, the complete variable domain reads NAGVMQNPRHLVRRRGQEARLRCSPMKGHSHVYWYRQLPEEGLKFMVYLQKENIIDESGMPKERFSAEFPKEGPSILRIQQVVRGDSAAYFCASSPTSSADTQYFGPGTRLTVL.

The chain has TRBV28 and TRBJ2-7; D ambiguous. In germline, CDR1 is MDHEN, CDR2 SYDVKM. This CDR3 is built from 11 residues. V was trimmed by 4 bases and J by 7 bases, leaving 8 bases between them. In nucleotides, the CDR3 is TGTGCCAGCAGTTCACCACTAGAGCAGTACTTC. Protein product: CASSSPLEQYF. The variable domain in full, with the rest retrieved from reference TRBV28 and TRBJ2-7, is DVKVTQSSRYLVKRTGEKVFLECVQDMDHENMFWYRQDPGLGLRLIYFSYDVKMKEKGDIPEGYSVSREKKERFSLILESASTNQTSMYLCASSSPLEQYFGPGTRLTVT.

The V and J genes are TRBV3-1 (or the pseudogene TRBV3-2) and TRBJ2-3; TRBD2 agrees at 7 bases. The germline CDR1 and CDR2 sequences are LGHDT and YNNKEL (reference sequence). V gave up 0 bases and J gave up 6 bases; unmatched junction bases: 6. The CDR3 runs 15 residues. CDR3 in DNA: TGTGCCAGCAGCCAAGATCCCAGCGGGGACGATACGCAGTATTTT. Amino acids: CASSQDPSGDDTQYF.

The rearrangement links TRBV11-3 to TRBJ2-2; the D gene is possibly TRBD1 (6 bases). Germline CDR1 is SGHNT and CDR2 is YENEEA. The ends were cut back, 1 base at V and 0 bases at J, with 6 bases in the middle. The CDR3 runs to 15 residues. CDR3 sequence (DNA): TGTGCCAGCAGCTTAGGGACAGCGAACACCGGGGAGCTGTTTTTT. Translating it yields CASSLGTANTGELFF.

A few counts support this clone. The chain carries TRBV24-1 and TRBJ2-2, with D possibly being TRBD2 (5 bases). The CDR3 has 14 residues. V lost 7 bases and J lost 4, with 12 bases in between. Germline V CDR1 and CDR2: KGHDR, SFDVKD. CDR3 DNA sequence: TGTGCCACCAGGGTGGACTCGAGCACCGGGGAGCTGTTTTTT. Translation gives CATRVDSSTGELFF.

This clone has a handful of counts. The chain joins TRBV7-6 to TRBJ2-5; 11 bases agree with TRBD2. Germline CDR1 reads SGHVS; CDR2 reads FNYEAQ. The ends lost 5 bases at V and 5 bases at J; junction bases unmatched: 13. There are 17 residues in the CDR3. The CDR3 DNA reads as TGTGCCAGCAGCATGACTAGCGGGGACACAGAGGTGGAGACCCAGTACTTC. It translates to CASSMTSGDTEVETQYF.

V is TRBV19 and J is TRBJ1-4, with 9 bases matching TRBD1. CDR1 LNHDA and CDR2 SQIVND come from the germline V gene (reference sequence). This CDR3 is built from 15 residues. V lost 4 bases to trimming and J lost 7 bases; unmatched junction nucleotides: 7. The CDR3 sequence: CASSKTGTGFEKLFF. DNA of the CDR3: TGTGCCAGTAGTAAAACCGGGACAGGGTTTGAAAAACTGTTTTTT.

The V and J genes are TRBV24-1 and TRBJ2-3, with D uncertain. Germline V gene lookup returns CDR1 KGHDR and CDR2 SFDVKD. CDR3 length equals 12 residues. V shed 4 bases and J shed 8 bases, with 9 bases lying between them. In DNA, the CDR3 is TGTGCCACCAGTGACCCCATCGGTACGCAGTATTTT. It is translated as CATSDPIGTQYF.

This chain uses TRBV9 with TRBJ1-2; D ambiguous. In germline, CDR1 is SGDLS, CDR2 YYNGEE. This CDR3 spans 14 amino acids. The V end lost 0 bases, the J end lost 0 bases, and 6 bases lay between the germline ends. CDR3 DNA sequence: TGTGCCAGCAGCGTAGGTCAGACTAACTATGGCTACACCTTC. It specifies CASSVGQTNYGYTF.

The chain has TRBV25-1 and TRBJ1-6; TRBD1 matches 7 bases. Germline lookup yields CDR1 MGHDK and CDR2 SYGVNS. J gave up 8 bases and V 1 base, and 11 bases lay outside the gene matches. This CDR3 region has 17 residues. The CDR3 coding sequence is TGTGCCAGCAGTGAATTCCCCACAGGGGTGTCTGATTCACCCCTCCACTTT. Its translation: CASSEFPTGVSDSPLHF.

The V and J genes are TRBV6-1 and TRBJ1-2, with D unclear. V was trimmed by 1 base and J by 4 bases, leaving 13 bases between them. Germline V CDR1 and CDR2: MNHNS, SASEGT. The CDR3 extends over 15 amino acids. In DNA form, the CDR3 reads TGTGCCAGCAGTGAAGGGAGGGCGGACCTCTATGGCTACACCTTC. Amino acid sequence: CASSEGRADLYGYTF.

As DNA, the CDR3 is TGTGCCAGCAGCCCGGGACAGTATAACAATGAGCAGTTCTTC. Residues: CASSPGQYNNEQFF. This sequence joins TRBV9 and TRBJ2-1; TRBD1 matches at 7 bases. The CDR3 consists of 14 residues. With 4 bases clipped from V and 5 bases from J, the junction kept 6 bases outside the gene matches. Germline lookup yields CDR1 SGDLS and CDR2 YYNGEE.

J is TRBJ2-7 and V is TRBV6-1; no clear D. The CDR3 is 14 residues long. In germline, CDR1 is MNHNS, CDR2 SASEGT. V was clipped by 2 bases and J by 3 bases, with 11 bases between them. CDR3 protein: CASSEPGRLYEQYV. The CDR3 region has the DNA TGTGCCAGCAGTGAACCCGGCAGGCTCTACGAGCAGTACGTC.

The chain is built from TRBV10-3 and TRBJ1-2, with a weak D call TRBD1 (6 bases). V lost 0 bases to trimming and J lost 8 bases, with 13 bases between them. Germline lookup yields CDR1 ENHRY and CDR2 SYGVKD. The CDR3 extends over 14 amino acids. CDR3 DNA: TGTGCCATCAGTGAGTCGGGGGCAGACCTCGGCTACACCTTC. Protein product: CAISESGADLGYTF.

The rearrangement joins TRBV3-1 (or the pseudogene TRBV3-2) to TRBJ2-5; TRBD1 matches at 7 bases. The CDR3 contains 15 residues. CDR1 is LGHDT, CDR2 YNNKEL, per germline (reference sequence). J gave up 3 bases and V 1 base, and 5 bases lay outside the gene matches. DNA of the CDR3: TGTGCCAGCAGCCAAGGGGGACAGAGGAAAGAGACCCAGTACTTC. It specifies CASSQGGQRKETQYF.

This clone occurred once. The rearrangement links TRBV15 to TRBJ2-1, with a tentative D call TRBD2 (7 bases). In germline, CDR1 is LNHNV, CDR2 YYDKDF (reference sequence). The CDR3 loop spans 14 amino acids. The germline V and J ends were trimmed by 3 bases and 15 bases, with 21 bases remaining between them. DNA of the CDR3: TGTGCCACCAGCAGGGAGGACAGCCGGACTAGTTGGTTCTTC. Its translation is CATSREDSRTSWFF.

V usage is TRBV3-1 (or the pseudogene TRBV3-2) and J usage is TRBJ1-3; D gene uncertain. Trimming removed 6 bases from V and 4 bases from J, with 16 bases in between. The CDR3 loop spans 15 amino acids. Per germline, CDR1 LGHDT and CDR2 YNNKEL (reference sequence). CDR3 amino acids: CASSRPMYMGNTIYF. CDR3 DNA: TGTGCCAGCAGTCGCCCCATGTACATGGGAAACACCATATATTTT.

The chain uses TRBV5-1 and TRBJ1-3; TRBD1 is a possible D gene (6 bases). The CDR3 contains 15 residues. The V and J ends lost 2 bases and 0 bases respectively, with 9 bases between them. Per germline, CDR1 SGHRS and CDR2 YFSETQ. CDR3 bases: TGCGCCAGCAGCTTCCAGGGGAACTCTGGAAACACCATATATTTT. Its protein is CASSFQGNSGNTIYF.

V gene TRBV3-1 (or the pseudogene TRBV3-2) combines with J gene TRBJ2-1; D gene unclear. V was shortened by 0 bases and J by 3 bases, with 9 bases between the two germline ends. The CDR3 consists of 15 residues. Germline CDR1 and CDR2: LGHDT and YNNKEL (reference sequence). This CDR3 reads CASSQEGRIYNEQFF. The CDR3 nucleotides are TGTGCCAGCAGCCAAGAGGGCAGGATCTACAATGAGCAGTTCTTC.

The chain has TRBV6-5 and TRBJ2-3; 9 nucleotides line up with TRBD1. Looked up from germline, CDR1 is MNHEY and CDR2 is SVGAGI. The ends lost 5 bases at V and 5 bases at J; junction bases unmatched: 8. CDR3 length equals 15 residues. CDR3 loop: CASSTTGGGVDTQYF. DNA of the CDR3: TGTGCCAGCAGTACCACAGGGGGCGGCGTAGATACGCAGTATTTT.

The V call is TRBV11-2, the J call TRBJ2-1; 12 nucleotides line up with TRBD2. J lost 9 bases, V lost 0 bases, and 3 bases had no gene match. The CDR3 length is 15 residues. CDR1 and CDR2 (germline): SGHAT, FQNNGV. The CDR3 coding sequence is TGTGCCAGCAGCTTAGAACTAGCGGGAGGCACTGAGCAGTTCTTC. Residues: CASSLELAGGTEQFF.

V usage is TRBV19 and J usage is TRBJ1-5; a weak D match, TRBD1 (5 bases). The CDR3 is 16 amino acids. The germline V gene encodes CDR1 LNHDA and CDR2 SQIVND (reference sequence). Trimming stripped 5 bases from V and 4 bases from J, with 18 bases between. For the CDR3, the DNA is TGTGCCAGTAGTCCCCGCGATTGGGCAGGGAATCAGCCCCAGCATTTT. This encodes CASSPRDWAGNQPQHF.

The chain links TRBV28 to TRBJ1-3; TRBD1 aligns across 7 bases. Losses at the gene ends were 5 bases for V and 2 bases for J; bases not matched to a gene: 12. The CDR3 has 17 amino acids. CDR1 MDHEN and CDR2 SYDVKM come from the germline V gene. Here the CDR3 DNA reads TGTGCCAGCAGTCCACCCTCAGGGGGAGCTACTGGAAACACCATATATTTT. The encoded protein is CASSPPSGGATGNTIYF.

The CDR3 nucleotides are TGTGCCAGCTCCAGGGGGACAGACCTTGAAGCTTTCTTT. Its protein is CASSRGTDLEAFF. The chain couples TRBV18 to TRBJ1-1, with TRBD1 matching over 7 bases. The CDR3 loop spans 13 amino acids. Germline CDR1 is KGHSH and CDR2 is LQKENI. The ends lost 6 bases at V and 7 bases at J; junction bases unmatched: 8.